This TCR beta chain was sequenced during a study of vaccination effects on CD4 cells after COVID-19. Study information: Around 2.1 million PBMC per well were cultured with 10 IU/ml IL-2 and 8 to 10 ug/ml peptides. Overall study results and limits: After vaccination, at late timepoints, clones induced by infection and by vaccine contracted markedly.

Produced via immunoSEQ multiplex PCR; TCRdb's table is partial and in-frame only. Of over 8,500 clones in the sample, around 76% were seen once. This clone came up once. Its target is unknown. Following a roughly 9-day culture, CD4+ T cells were purified. The cohort was immunized with two doses of either the BNT162b2 or mRNA-1273 vaccine. Vaccinees lacked prior SARS-CoV-2 infection and tested negative for nucleocapsid antibodies. The CDR3 runs to 16 residues. From germline, CDR1 is LGHNT and CDR2 FRNRAP. The ends were cut back, 0 bases at V and 6 bases at J, with 18 bases in the middle. This sequence was found in a human donor who received a COVID-19 vaccine. The chain employs TRBV12-5 and TRBJ2-7, with a tentative D call TRBD1 (5 bases). The input for sequencing was CD4+ T cells from PBMCs cultured without peptide, taken after COVID-19 vaccination. The CDR3: CASGLVLDIRPGEQYF. As DNA, the CDR3 is TGTGCTAGTGGTTTGGTACTGGACATACGACCTGGCGAGCAGTACTTC.